Presented here are 8 T cell receptor beta chains from one specimen sequenced in a study of T cells in Graves' hyperthyroidism and ophthalmopathy. RNA transcripts served as the template for amplifying TCR beta CDR3 regions. Primed by the HTBI set, a first-round RT-PCR was run on the TCR CDR3. From the multiplex PCR reads, TCRdb called clonotypes with MiXCR, one entry per CDR3 protein. The repertoire has a few hundred thousand distinct CDR3 sequences, under 25% of them found once; the top ten carry over 40%. Sequenced input: blood. These receptor sequences come from a woman in her forties or fifties with Graves' hyperthyroidism.

The chain carries TRBV6-2 or TRBV6-3 and TRBJ1-2; 9 bases match TRBD1. V lost 5 bases and J lost 2; bases outside the gene matches: 12. This CDR3 is 17 amino acids long. Germline V lookup: CDR1 MNHEY, CDR2 SVGEGT. As DNA, the CDR3 is TGTGCCAGCAGTAAGTCCCGGGACAGGGCCAGGAACTATGGCTACACCTTC. Its translation is CASSKSRDRARNYGYTF.

This clonotype was recorded at least ten times. The chain uses TRBV20-1 and TRBJ2-3; TRBD2 agrees at 9 bases. Germline trimming cut 6 bases from V and 5 bases from J; bases unmatched to any gene: 12. This CDR3 spans 15 amino acids. The germline CDR1 and CDR2 sequences are DFQATT and SNEGSKA (reference sequence). CDR3 bases: TGCAGTGCAAAGATAGCGGGGGCCCGGGGAGATACGCAGTATTTT. Its translation: CSAKIAGARGDTQYF.

This clonotype was counted between two and nine times. The rearrangement joins TRBV19 to TRBJ2-1, with a possible D match to TRBD2 (6 bases). Germline loops: CDR1 LNHDA, CDR2 SQIVND (reference sequence). The V end lost 9 bases, the J end lost 2 bases, and 17 bases lay between the germline ends. The length of the CDR3 is 15 residues. CDR3 nucleotides: TGTGCCAGCAATGGAGGGTACCCTACCTACAATGAGCAGTTCTTC. Its protein is CASNGGYPTYNEQFF.

This clonotype was counted a few times. V usage is TRBV12-3 or TRBV12-4 and J usage is TRBJ2-7, with a possible D match to TRBD2 (6 bases). The CDR3 length is 14 residues. Trimming removed 6 bases at V and 5 bases at J, with 17 bases between. CDR3 loop: CASSRSGVTHEQYF. CDR3 sequence (DNA): TGTGCCAGCAGCCGTAGCGGAGTCACTCACGAGCAGTACTTC.

At least ten counts were recorded for this clonotype. The chain joins TRBV6-1 to TRBJ2-7; D call uncertain. Trimming removed 7 bases from V and 7 bases from J, with 11 bases in between. The V gene's germline CDR1 is MNHNS and CDR2 SASEGT. This CDR3 is built from 11 residues. CDR3 residues: CASTGSREQYF. CDR3 bases: TGTGCCAGCACGGGTTCTCGAGAGCAGTACTTC.

This clonotype has a count of ten or more. The genes are TRBV19 and TRBJ1-1; D is unclear. V lost 8 bases, J lost 1 base, and 8 bases lay in between. CDR1 is LNHDA and CDR2 is SQIVND in the germline V gene (reference sequence). CDR3 size: 12 residues. The CDR3 spells CASSEQNTEAFF. In DNA, the CDR3 is TGTGCCAGTTCTGAACAGAACACTGAAGCTTTCTTT.

Ten or more counts support this clonotype. V gene TRBV18 combines with J gene TRBJ2-7; D may be TRBD1 (6 bases). Trimming cost V 4 bases and J 4 bases, with 14 bases left between them. This CDR3 has 14 amino acids. CDR1 and CDR2 from the germline V gene are KGHSH and LQKENI. CDR3 nucleotides: TGTGCCAGCTCACTCAGACAGGATTGGTACGAGCAGTACTTC. Protein sequence: CASSLRQDWYEQYF.

This clonotype was seen at least ten times. The CDR3 bases are TGTGCCAGCAGTTTATACCCAGGGTCTCAGCCCCAGCATTTT. Translating it yields CASSLYPGSQPQHF. The genes are TRBV27 and TRBJ1-5; possible D gene TRBD1, 5 bases. This CDR3 spans 14 amino acids. From germline, CDR1 is MNHEY and CDR2 SMNVEV (reference sequence). Between the trimmed V and J ends, which lost 1 base and 6 bases, there was a span of 10 bases.